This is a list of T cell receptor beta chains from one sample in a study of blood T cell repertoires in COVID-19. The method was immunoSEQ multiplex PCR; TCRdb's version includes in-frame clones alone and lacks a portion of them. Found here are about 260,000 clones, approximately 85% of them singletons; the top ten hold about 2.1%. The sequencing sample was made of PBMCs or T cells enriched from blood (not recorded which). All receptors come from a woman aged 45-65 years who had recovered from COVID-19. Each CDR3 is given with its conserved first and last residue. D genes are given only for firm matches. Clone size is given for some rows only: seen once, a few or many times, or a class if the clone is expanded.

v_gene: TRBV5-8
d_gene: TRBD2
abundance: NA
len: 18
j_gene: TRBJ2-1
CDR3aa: CASSLRKEGLAGGDEQFF
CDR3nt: TGTGCCAGCAGCTTACGAAAAGAGGGACTAGCGGGAGGAGATGAGCAGTTCTTC

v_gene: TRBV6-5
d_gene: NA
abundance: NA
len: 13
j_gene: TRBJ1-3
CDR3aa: CASRPGGRNTIYF
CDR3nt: TGTGCCAGCAGGCCCGGGGGGCGGAACACCATATATTTT

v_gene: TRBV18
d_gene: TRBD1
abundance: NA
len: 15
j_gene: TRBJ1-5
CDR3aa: CASSPWQGENQPQHF
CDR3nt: TGTGCCAGCTCACCGTGGCAGGGGGAAAATCAGCCCCAGCATTTT

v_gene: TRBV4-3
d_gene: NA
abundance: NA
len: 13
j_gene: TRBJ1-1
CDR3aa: CASSLTTGSAAFF
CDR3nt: TGCGCCAGCAGCCTCACGACCGGGAGCGCGGCTTTCTTT

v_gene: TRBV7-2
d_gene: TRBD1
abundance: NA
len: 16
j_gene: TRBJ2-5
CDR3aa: CASSASRRQGRETQYF
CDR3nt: TGTGCCAGCAGCGCCAGTCGGAGACAGGGTAGGGAGACCCAGTACTTC

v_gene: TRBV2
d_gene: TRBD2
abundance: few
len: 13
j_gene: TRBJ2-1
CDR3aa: CATVLAEYNEQFF
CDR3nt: TGTGCCACGGTGCTAGCGGAATACAATGAGCAGTTCTTC

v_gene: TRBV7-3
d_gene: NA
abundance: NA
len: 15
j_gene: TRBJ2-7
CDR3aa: CASSSQGGGGYEQYF
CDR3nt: TGTGCCAGCAGCTCCCAGGGAGGGGGGGGCTACGAGCAGTACTTC

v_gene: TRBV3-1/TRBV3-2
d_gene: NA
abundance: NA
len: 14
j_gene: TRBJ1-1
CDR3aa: CASSPRWGGTEAFF
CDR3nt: TGTGCCAGCAGCCCTCGTTGGGGAGGGACTGAAGCTTTCTTT

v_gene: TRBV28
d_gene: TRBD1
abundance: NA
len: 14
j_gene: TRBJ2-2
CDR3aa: CASSSGQGPGELFF
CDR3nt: TGTGCCAGCAGTTCGGGACAGGGTCCCGGGGAGCTGTTTTTT

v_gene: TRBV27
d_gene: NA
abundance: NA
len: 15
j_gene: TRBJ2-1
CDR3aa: CASSLPGSGDNEQFF
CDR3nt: TGTGCCAGCAGTTTACCCGGGTCCGGGGACAATGAGCAGTTCTTC

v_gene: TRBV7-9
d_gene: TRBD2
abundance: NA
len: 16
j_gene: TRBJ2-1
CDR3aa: CASSGLAGNSYNEQFF
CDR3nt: TGTGCCAGCAGCGGATTAGCGGGGAACTCCTACAATGAGCAGTTCTTC

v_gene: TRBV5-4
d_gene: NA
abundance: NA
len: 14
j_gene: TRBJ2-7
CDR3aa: CASSLSQLSYEQYF
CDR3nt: TGTGCCAGCAGCTTATCACAGCTATCCTACGAGCAGTACTTC

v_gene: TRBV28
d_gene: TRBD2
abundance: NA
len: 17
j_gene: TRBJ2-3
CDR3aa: CASSSRSSGILGDTQYF
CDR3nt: TGTGCCAGCAGTTCCCGGTCTAGCGGGATCTTGGGAGATACGCAGTATTTT

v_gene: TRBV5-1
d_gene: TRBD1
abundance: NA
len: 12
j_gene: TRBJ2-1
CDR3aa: CASSLGRDRAVF
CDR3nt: TGCGCCAGCAGCTTAGGAAGGGACAGGGCGGTCTTC

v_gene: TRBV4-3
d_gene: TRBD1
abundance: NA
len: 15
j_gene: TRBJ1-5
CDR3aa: CASSPNARGNQPQHF
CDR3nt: TGCGCCAGCAGCCCAAATGCCAGGGGGAACCAGCCCCAGCATTTT

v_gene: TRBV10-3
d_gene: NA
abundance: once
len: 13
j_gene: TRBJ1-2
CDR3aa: CAISAPGQYGYTF
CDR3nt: TGTGCCATCAGTGCGCCGGGTCAATATGGCTACACCTTC